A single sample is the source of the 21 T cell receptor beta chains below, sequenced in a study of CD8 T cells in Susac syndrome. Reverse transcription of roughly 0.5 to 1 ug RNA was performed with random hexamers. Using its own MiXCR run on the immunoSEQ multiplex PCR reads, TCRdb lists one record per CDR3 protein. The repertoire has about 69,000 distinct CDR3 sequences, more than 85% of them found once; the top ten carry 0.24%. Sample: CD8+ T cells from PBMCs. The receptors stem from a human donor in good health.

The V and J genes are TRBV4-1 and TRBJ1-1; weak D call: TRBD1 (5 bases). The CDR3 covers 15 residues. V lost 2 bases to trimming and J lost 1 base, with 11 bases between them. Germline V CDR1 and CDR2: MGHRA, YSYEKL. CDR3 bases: TGCGCCAGCAGCCAAATTACAGGCACGAACACTGAAGCTTTCTTT. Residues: CASSQITGTNTEAFF.

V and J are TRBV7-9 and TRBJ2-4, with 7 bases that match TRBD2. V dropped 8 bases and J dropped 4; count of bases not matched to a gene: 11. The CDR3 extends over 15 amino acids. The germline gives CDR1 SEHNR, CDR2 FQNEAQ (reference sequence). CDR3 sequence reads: CASGHGGEGKNIQYF. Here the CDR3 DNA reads TGTGCCAGCGGACACGGAGGGGAGGGTAAAAACATTCAGTACTTC.

CDR3 sequence reads: CASNSGGAHEQFF. Written as DNA, the CDR3 is TGTGCCAGTAACAGCGGGGGGGCCCATGAGCAGTTCTTC. The V call is TRBV19, the J call TRBJ2-1, with 10 positions matching TRBD2. Germline V gene lookup returns CDR1 LNHDA and CDR2 SQIVND (reference sequence). There are 13 residues in the CDR3. V dropped 7 bases and J dropped 8; count of bases not matched to a gene: 5.

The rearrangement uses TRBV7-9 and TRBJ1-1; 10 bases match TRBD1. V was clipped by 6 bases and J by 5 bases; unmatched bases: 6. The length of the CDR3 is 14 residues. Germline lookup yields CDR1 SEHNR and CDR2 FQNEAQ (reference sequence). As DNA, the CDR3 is TGTGCCAGCAGGGACGGACAGGGGGGGACTGAAGCTTTCTTT. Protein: CASRDGQGGTEAFF. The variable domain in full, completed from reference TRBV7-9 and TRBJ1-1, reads DTGVSQNPRHKITKRGQNVTFRCDPISEHNRLYWYRQTLGQGPEFLTYFQNEAQLEKSRLLSDRFSAERPKGSFSTLEIQRTEQGDSAMYLCASRDGQGGTEAFFGQGTRLTVV.

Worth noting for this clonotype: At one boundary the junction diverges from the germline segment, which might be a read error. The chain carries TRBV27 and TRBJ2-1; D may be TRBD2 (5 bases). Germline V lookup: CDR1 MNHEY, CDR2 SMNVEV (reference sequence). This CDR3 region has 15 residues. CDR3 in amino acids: CASSLERTSPFTWVF. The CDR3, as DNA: TGTGCCAGCAGTTTGGAAAGGACTTCACCGTTTACCTGGGTCTTC.

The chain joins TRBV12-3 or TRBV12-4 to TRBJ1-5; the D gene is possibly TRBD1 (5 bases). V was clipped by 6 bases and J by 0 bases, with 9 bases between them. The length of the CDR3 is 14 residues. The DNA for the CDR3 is TGTGCCAGCAGCCAACAGGATAGCAATCAGCCCCAGCATTTT. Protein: CASSQQDSNQPQHF.

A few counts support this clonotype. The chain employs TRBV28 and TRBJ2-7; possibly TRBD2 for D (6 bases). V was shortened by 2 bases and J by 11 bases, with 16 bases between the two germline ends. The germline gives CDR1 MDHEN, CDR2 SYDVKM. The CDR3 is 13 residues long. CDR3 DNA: TGTGCCAGCAGTTTAAGTAGGGCGTGGGAGGAGTACTTC. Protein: CASSLSRAWEEYF. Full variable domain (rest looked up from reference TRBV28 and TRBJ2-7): DVKVTQSSRYLVKRTGEKVFLECVQDMDHENMFWYRQDPGLGLRLIYFSYDVKMKEKGDIPEGYSVSREKKERFSLILESASTNQTSMYLCASSLSRAWEEYFGPGTRLTVT.

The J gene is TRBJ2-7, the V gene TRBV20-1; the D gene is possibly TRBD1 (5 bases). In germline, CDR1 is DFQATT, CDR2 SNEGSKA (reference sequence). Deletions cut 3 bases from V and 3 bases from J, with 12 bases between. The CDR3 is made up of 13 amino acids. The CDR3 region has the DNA TGCAGTGCTAGGGGGCCGTGGGACTACGAGCAGTACGTC. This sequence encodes CSARGPWDYEQYV.

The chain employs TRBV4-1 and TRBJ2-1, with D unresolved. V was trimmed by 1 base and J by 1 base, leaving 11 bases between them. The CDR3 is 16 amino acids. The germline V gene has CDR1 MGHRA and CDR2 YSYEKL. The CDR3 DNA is TGCGCCAGCAGCCAAGCGCGGCAGCCTTCCTACAATGAGCAGTTCTTC. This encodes CASSQARQPSYNEQFF.

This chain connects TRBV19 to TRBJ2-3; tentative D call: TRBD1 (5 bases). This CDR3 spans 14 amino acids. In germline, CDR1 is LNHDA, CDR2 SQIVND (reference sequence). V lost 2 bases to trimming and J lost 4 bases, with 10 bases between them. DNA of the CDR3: TGTGCCAGTAGTATAAGTCTAGGGGCAGATACGCAGTATTTT. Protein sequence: CASSISLGADTQYF.

The CDR3 protein is CASSFLEKAKETQYF. The CDR3 DNA is TGTGCCAGCAGCTTTCTAGAGAAGGCGAAAGAGACCCAGTACTTC. The chain links TRBV7-9 to TRBJ2-5; D ambiguous. Germline V lookup: CDR1 SEHNR, CDR2 FQNEAQ (reference sequence). V shed 3 bases and J shed 3 bases, with 14 bases lying between them. The CDR3 runs 15 residues.

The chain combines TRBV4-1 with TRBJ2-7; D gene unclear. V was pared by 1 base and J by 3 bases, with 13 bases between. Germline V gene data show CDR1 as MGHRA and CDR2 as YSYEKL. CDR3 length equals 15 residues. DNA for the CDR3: TGCGCCAGCAGCCAAGCCGCCACCACGGGCTACGAGCAGTACTTC. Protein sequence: CASSQAATTGYEQYF.

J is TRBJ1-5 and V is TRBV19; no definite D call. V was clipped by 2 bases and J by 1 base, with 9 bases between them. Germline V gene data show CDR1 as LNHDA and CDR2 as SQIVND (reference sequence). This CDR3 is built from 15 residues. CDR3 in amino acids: CASSIWAESNQPQHF. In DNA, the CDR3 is TGTGCCAGTAGTATATGGGCAGAAAGCAATCAGCCCCAGCATTTT.

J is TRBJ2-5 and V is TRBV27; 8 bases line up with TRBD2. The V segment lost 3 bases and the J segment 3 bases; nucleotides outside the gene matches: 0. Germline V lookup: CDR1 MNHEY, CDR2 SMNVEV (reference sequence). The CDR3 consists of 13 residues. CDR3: CASSFGGEETQYF. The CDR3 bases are TGTGCCAGCAGTTTCGGGGGGGAAGAGACCCAGTACTTC.

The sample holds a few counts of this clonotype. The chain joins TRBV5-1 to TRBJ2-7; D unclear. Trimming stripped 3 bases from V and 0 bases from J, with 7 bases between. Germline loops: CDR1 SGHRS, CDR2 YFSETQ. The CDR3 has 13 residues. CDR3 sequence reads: CASSSLSSYEQYF. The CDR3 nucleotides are TGCGCCAGCAGCTCCTTATCCTCCTACGAGCAGTACTTC.

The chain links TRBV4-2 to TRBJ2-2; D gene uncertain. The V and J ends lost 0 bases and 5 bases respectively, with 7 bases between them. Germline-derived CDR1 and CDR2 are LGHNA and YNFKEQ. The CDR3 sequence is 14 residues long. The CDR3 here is CASSQDDGTGELFF. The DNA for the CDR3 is TGTGCCAGCAGCCAAGATGACGGGACCGGGGAGCTGTTTTTT.

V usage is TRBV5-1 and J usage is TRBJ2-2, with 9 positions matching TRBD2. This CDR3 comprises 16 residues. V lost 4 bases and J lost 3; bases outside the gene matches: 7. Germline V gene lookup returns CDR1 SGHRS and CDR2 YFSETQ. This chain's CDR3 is CASSRAGGSDTGELFF. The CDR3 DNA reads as TGCGCCAGCAGCCGAGCGGGGGGCAGCGACACCGGGGAGCTGTTTTTT. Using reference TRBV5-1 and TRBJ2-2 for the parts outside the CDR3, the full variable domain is KAGVTQTPRYLIKTRGQQVTLSCSPISGHRSVSWYQQTPGQGLQFLFEYFSETQRNKGNFPGRFSGRQFSNSRSEMNVSTLELGDSALYLCASSRAGGSDTGELFFGEGSRLTVL.

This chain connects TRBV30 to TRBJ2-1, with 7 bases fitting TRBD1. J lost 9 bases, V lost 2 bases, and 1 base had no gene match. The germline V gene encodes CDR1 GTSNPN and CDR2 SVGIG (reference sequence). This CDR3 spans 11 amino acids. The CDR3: CAWSSGGEQFF. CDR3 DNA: TGTGCCTGGAGTTCAGGGGGTGAGCAGTTCTTC.

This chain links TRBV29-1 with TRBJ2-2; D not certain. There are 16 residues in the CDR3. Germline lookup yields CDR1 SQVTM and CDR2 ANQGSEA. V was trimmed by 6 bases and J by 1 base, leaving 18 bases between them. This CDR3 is CSVPHSSRGNTGELFF. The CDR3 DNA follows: TGCAGCGTCCCACACTCCTCCCGCGGGAACACCGGGGAGCTGTTTTTT.

This CDR3 reads CASSLASGGFTGYQETQYF. CDR3 coding DNA: TGTGCCAGCAGCTTGGCTAGCGGGGGTTTTACCGGGTACCAAGAGACCCAGTACTTC. J is TRBJ2-5 and V is TRBV5-4; 10 bases fit TRBD2. With V trimmed by 0 bases and J by 0 bases, 11 bases remained unmatched. The germline V gene has CDR1 SGHNT and CDR2 YYREEE (reference sequence). This CDR3 region has 19 residues.

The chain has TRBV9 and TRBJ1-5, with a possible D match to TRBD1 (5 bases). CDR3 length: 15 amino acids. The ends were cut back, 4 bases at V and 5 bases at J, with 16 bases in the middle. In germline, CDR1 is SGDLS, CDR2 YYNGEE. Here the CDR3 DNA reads TGTGCCAGCAGCCTCGACAGTATAGGGGATCAGCCCCAGCATTTT. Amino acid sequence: CASSLDSIGDQPQHF.